The TCR beta chain described here comes from a study of blood T cell repertoires in COVID-19. Study as a whole: T cells, B-cell-depleted T cells, or PBMCs provided the cDNA or gDNA that served as material.

The CDR3 spans 17 residues. The germline gives CDR1 LGHDT, CDR2 YNNKEL (reference sequence). The ends were cut back, 2 bases at V and 0 bases at J, with 13 bases in the middle. The participants were between roughly 18 and 100 years old and came from about two dozen US areas. Assignment of participants to cohorts was predicated upon participant-reported clinical history. Per the original data handling: Nucleated cell number was recorded as an estimate derived from reference gene primer amplification. The data were produced by immunoSEQ multiplex PCR, yet TCRdb's version contains in-frame clones alone and is incomplete. D and trimming come from the DNA, and the V and J calls and clone size come from that table. Among 250,000 to 350,000 clones listed, 90% were seen once.

Sequences were obtained from PBMCs or T cells enriched from blood (not recorded which). The receptor was isolated from a woman younger than 45 who had recovered from COVID-19. The rearrangement links TRBV3-1 (or the pseudogene TRBV3-2) to TRBJ1-4; no firm D call. The CDR3 DNA reads as TGTGCCAGCAGCCAATCGAGGGCCAGTGCAACTAATGAAAAACTGTTTTTT. It is translated as CASSQSRASATNEKLFF.